Each of the 2 T cell receptor beta chains below was sequenced from the same sample in a study of cytomegalovirus exposure and HLA in healthy donors. Both 60 Vbeta primers and 13 Jbeta primers went into the PCR. Using immunoSEQ multiplex PCR, the repertoire was profiled, and TCRdb retains in-frame clones only, with some absent. The sample holds under 150,000 clones, just under 85% seen once. Material: PBMCs. The receptors derive from a man between 35 and 55 years old in good health and CMV-seropositive.

V and J are TRBV18 and TRBJ2-7; the match to TRBD1 covers 10 bases. J lost 5 bases, V lost 6 bases, and 4 bases had no gene match. The CDR3 has 13 amino acids. Germline V gene data show CDR1 as KGHSH and CDR2 as LQKENI. The CDR3 DNA sequence: TGTGCCAGCTCGGAGACAGGGGGCGACGAGCAGTACTTC. Translating it yields CASSETGGDEQYF.

The chain carries TRBV5-6 and TRBJ2-7; TRBD2 matches at 9 bases. Germline-derived CDR1 and CDR2 are SGHDT and YYEEEE. Trimming at V came to 4 bases and at J to 5 bases, leaving 4 bases not matched to a gene. The CDR3 contains 13 residues. CDR3 bases: TGTGCCAGCAGCGGGGGACTAGCAGACGAGCAGTACTTC. Translated, it gives CASSGGLADEQYF.